These T cell receptor beta chains were read from a single sample in a study of molecular identifiers for immune sequencing clone quantification. TCRdb passed the PCR reads through MiXCR, listing each CDR3 protein once. The sample lists approximately 670,000 distinct CDR3 sequences; about 20% were seen once. The sequencing input was naive CD8+ T cells from blood, with Jurkat cell RNA spiked in. The source is a human donor in good health. Some libraries in this study had Jurkat cell RNA spiked in. Each CDR3 is given with its conserved first and last residue. The order of the fields is D gene, J gene, clone size, V gene, CDR3 DNA, CDR3 protein. A D gene is named only where the DNA matches it firmly. Clone size is stated in some rows and not others, as once, few, many or a class when expanded.

TRBD2 | TRBJ2-5 | NA | TRBV12-3/TRBV12-4 | TGTGCCAGCAGTTCGACTAGCGGGGGGGCTCGTGGAGAGACCCAGTACTTC | CASSSTSGGARGETQYF
NA | TRBJ2-1 | many | TRBV4-3 | TGCGCCAGCAGCCAGGCGGGAAGCAATGAGCAGTTCTTC | CASSQAGSNEQFF
TRBD1 | TRBJ2-7 | many | TRBV4-1 | TGCGCCAGCAGCCAGACGGGACAGGGTCCCTACGAGCAGTACTTC | CASSQTGQGPYEQYF
TRBD1 | TRBJ2-7 | many | TRBV6-2/TRBV6-3 | TGTGCCAGCAGTTTTTGGACAGGGCACTACGAGCAGTACTTC | CASSFWTGHYEQYF
TRBD2 | TRBJ2-7 | few | TRBV6-2/TRBV6-3 | TGTGCCAGCAGTACACTAGCGGGAGCATTCCAATACGAGCAGTACTTC | CASSTLAGAFQYEQYF
NA | TRBJ1-6 | many | TRBV20-1 | TGCAGTGCTAGTCCCGAAGACTATTCACCCCTCCACTTT | CSASPEDYSPLHF
NA | TRBJ2-5 | many | TRBV6-2/TRBV6-3 | TGTGCCAGCAGTTACGCAGTGACACACGAAGAGACCCAGTACTTC | CASSYAVTHEETQYF
NA | TRBJ2-2 | many | TRBV25-1 | TGTGCCAGCAGAGCAGCGAACACCGGGGAGCTGTTTTTT | CASRAANTGELFF
TRBD1 | TRBJ1-1 | many | TRBV5-1 | TGCGCCAGCAGCTTGCAGGGGGCTGAAACTGAAGCTTTCTTT | CASSLQGAETEAFF
NA | TRBJ2-1 | few | TRBV27 | TGTGCCAGTACTACCCGCAACGGGGTCCCCTACAATGAGCAGTTCTTC | CASTTRNGVPYNEQFF
TRBD2 | TRBJ2-7 | many | TRBV28 | TGTGCCAGCAGTTCGAAATACTGGACTAGCGGCAGCTACGAGCAGTACTTC | CASSSKYWTSGSYEQYF
NA | TRBJ2-3 | many | TRBV9 | TGTGCCAGCAACTTACTCGGAGGACCGGGGGATACGCAGTATTTT | CASNLLGGPGDTQYF
NA | TRBJ1-6 | few | TRBV20-1 | TGCAGTGCTAGAGATCTGGGAGAAAGCTCCTATAATTCACCCCTCCACTTT | CSARDLGESSYNSPLHF
TRBD1 | TRBJ2-1 | many | TRBV29-1 | TGCAGCGTGGGTAAGACAGGGTTAGGTGAGCAGTTCTTC | CSVGKTGLGEQFF
TRBD2 | TRBJ2-3 | many | TRBV20-1 | TGCAGTGCTAGGGTACTAGCGGGGCCCACAGATACGCAGTATTTT | CSARVLAGPTDTQYF
TRBD2 | TRBJ2-3 | many | TRBV13 | TGTGCCAGCAGCTTCGGACTAGCGGGGGGGGTAGATACGCAGTATTTT | CASSFGLAGGVDTQYF
NA | TRBJ2-7 | many | TRBV20-1 | TGCAGTGCTAGGGGTACATTCTCCTACGAGCAGTACTTC | CSARGTFSYEQYF
NA | TRBJ1-6 | many | TRBV27 | TGTGCCAGCAGTTTGTTTGGAAATTCACCCCTCCACTTT | CASSLFGNSPLHF
NA | TRBJ1-4 | NA | TRBV12-3/TRBV12-4 | TGTGCCAGCAGTTTAGGACTTTCGGAACCAACTAATGAAGAACTGTTTTTT | CASSLGLSEPTNEELFF
TRBD1 | TRBJ2-5 | many | TRBV5-1 | TGCGCCAGCAGCTACGCGGGACAGGGGGCGGGAGAGACCCAGTACTTC | CASSYAGQGAGETQYF
NA | TRBJ1-4 | few | TRBV9 | TGTGCCAGCAGCGTAGGTGGAGGGGGTCTCGAAAAACTGTTTTTT | CASSVGGGGLEKLFF
NA | TRBJ2-1 | NA | TRBV7-9 | TGTGCCAGCAGCCCCCTAGAACAGGGTTACAATGAGCAGTTCTTC | CASSPLEQGYNEQFF
NA | TRBJ2-5 | NA | TRBV3-2 | TGTGCCAGCAGCCAAGTAGCGGGGGGGCCCATAGAGACCCAGTACTTC | CASSQVAGGPIETQYF
NA | TRBJ2-3 | many | TRBV28 | TGTGCCAGCAGTAGGGGACTCGCAGATACGCAGTATTTT | CASSRGLADTQYF
TRBD1 | TRBJ1-5 | few | TRBV19 | TGTGCCAGTAGTATGCCGGGGACAGGGGTTCAGCCCCAGCATTTT | CASSMPGTGVQPQHF
TRBD1 | TRBJ2-7 | many | TRBV28 | TGTGCCAGCAGTTCGACGGACAGGGGTGTAGCCTACGAGCAGTACTTC | CASSSTDRGVAYEQYF
NA | TRBJ2-5 | many | TRBV6-2/TRBV6-3 | TGTGCCAGCAGTTACAGGGGGCAAGAGACCCAGTACTTC | CASSYRGQETQYF
TRBD2 | TRBJ2-7 | many | TRBV30 | TGTGCCTGGGACCTTAGCGGGAGGTACGAGCAGTACTTC | CAWDLSGRYEQYF
NA | TRBJ2-2 | many | TRBV5-1 | TGCGCCAGCAGCTTGGAACAGAACACCGGGGAGCTGTTTTTT | CASSLEQNTGELFF
TRBD1 | TRBJ1-5 | many | TRBV4-3 | TGCGCCAGCAGCCAAGACATTAGGGGGCTTGGTCAGCCCCAGCATTTT | CASSQDIRGLGQPQHF
NA | TRBJ2-7 | NA | TRBV18 | TGTGCCAGCTCACCACCGCAAGACCCCCAGGGCGAGCAGTACTTC | CASSPPQDPQGEQYF
TRBD2 | TRBJ2-1 | few | TRBV19 | TGTGCCAGTAGCCTGATCAGCGGGATCTACAATGAGCAGTTCTTC | CASSLISGIYNEQFF
NA | TRBJ1-2 | many | TRBV6-2/TRBV6-3 | TGTGCCAGCAGTTCGTCTAACTATGGCTACACCTTC | CASSSSNYGYTF
NA | TRBJ2-7 | many | TRBV6-2/TRBV6-3 | TGTGCCAGCAGCCAGGGGACCCTGACCTCCTACGAGCAGTACTTC | CASSQGTLTSYEQYF
TRBD2 | TRBJ2-5 | many | TRBV20-1 | TGCAGTGCTAGAGGGGGGACTAGCGGAGACCAAGAGACCCAGTACTTC | CSARGGTSGDQETQYF
TRBD2 | TRBJ2-3 | many | TRBV5-1 | TGCGCCAGCAGCTTGGAAGGATCTTTGCTAGCGGGGGCAGATACGCAGTATTTT | CASSLEGSLLAGADTQYF
NA | TRBJ2-7 | many | TRBV20-1 | TGCAGTGCTAGAGGGACAGTTAGCTCCTACGAGCAGTACTTC | CSARGTVSSYEQYF
NA | TRBJ1-4 | many | TRBV30 | TGTGCCTGGGGCACAACTAATGAAAAACTGTTTTTT | CAWGTTNEKLFF
TRBD1 | TRBJ2-1 | few | TRBV12-3/TRBV12-4 | TGTGCCAGCAGTTTCGGTCAGGGGGACTACAATGAGCAGTTCTTC | CASSFGQGDYNEQFF
TRBD2 | TRBJ2-7 | many | TRBV28 | TGTGCCAGCAAGCTAGCGGGAGTCTACGAGCAGTACTTC | CASKLAGVYEQYF
NA | TRBJ1-1 | NA | TRBV5-5 | TGTGCCAGCAGCTTGGGGTTCGCGCGACAGAACACTGAAGCTTTCTTT | CASSLGFARQNTEAFF
TRBD1 | TRBJ2-7 | many | TRBV29-1 | TGCAGCGCCCGGGACAGGAATGGAAGGGAGCAGTACTTC | CSARDRNGREQYF
NA | TRBJ2-5 | NA | TRBV24-1 | TGTGCCACCAGTGGCCCGGGACATAAGGGCGAAGAGACCCAGTACTTC | CATSGPGHKGEETQYF
TRBD1 | TRBJ1-2 | few | TRBV7-3 | TGTGCCAGCAGCTCCCCCGGGACAGACATTGGCTACACCTTC | CASSSPGTDIGYTF
TRBD1 | TRBJ1-1 | many | TRBV28 | TGTGCCAGCAGTTTTATACAGGGGGCGACTGAAGCTTTCTTT | CASSFIQGATEAFF
TRBD2 | TRBJ2-7 | NA | TRBV7-6 | TGTGCCAGCAGCTTCACACTTCCGAGGGAGGGTTCCTACGAGCAGTACTTC | CASSFTLPREGSYEQYF
TRBD1 | TRBJ2-1 | many | TRBV7-9 | TGTGCCAGCAGCTCACCCGGGACAGCTTACAATGAGCAGTTCTTC | CASSSPGTAYNEQFF
NA | TRBJ2-7 | many | TRBV19 | TGTGCCAGTAGTAACAGGGAAAGCTACGAGCAGTACTTC | CASSNRESYEQYF
NA | TRBJ1-4 | many | TRBV13 | TGTGCCAGCAGCCTGACAGGTTACGGTAATGAAAAACTGTTTTTT | CASSLTGYGNEKLFF
TRBD1 | TRBJ2-5 | NA | TRBV12-3/TRBV12-4 | TGTGCCAGCAGTTTAATTGGGACAGGCCATCAAGAGACCCAGTACTTC | CASSLIGTGHQETQYF
TRBD2 | TRBJ2-3 | few | TRBV7-9 | TGTGCCAGCAGCTCATTTAGCGGGGGCCGGGGAGATACGCAGTATTTT | CASSSFSGGRGDTQYF
NA | TRBJ1-6 | many | TRBV20-1 | TGCAGTGCTCTCCCCGAAGGGAATAATTCACCCCTCCACTTT | CSALPEGNNSPLHF
NA | TRBJ2-2 | many | TRBV27 | TGTGCCAGCAGTGAGATAGGTGTGGACACCGGGGAGCTGTTTTTT | CASSEIGVDTGELFF
NA | TRBJ2-1 | NA | TRBV7-7 | TGTGCTAGCAGCTCCTATCCGGGAAGCTCCTACAATGAGCAGTTCTTC | CASSSYPGSSYNEQFF
NA | TRBJ1-5 | NA | TRBV21-1 | TGTGCCAGCAGCAAAGAAGAAACAGCCCCAGCATTT | CASSKEETAPAF
TRBD1 | TRBJ1-1 | NA | TRBV7-3 | TGTGCCAGCAGCGGACAGGGGAGTACTGGAGCTTTCTTT | CASSGQGSTGAFF
NA | TRBJ2-5 | NA | TRBV4-3 | TGCGCCAGCAACCAAGACTATTGGGGGGAGACCCAGTGCTTC | CASNQDYWGETQCF
NA | TRBJ2-1 | many | TRBV27 | TGTGCCAGCACTCTGGGGGGTCTCAATGAGCAGTTCTTC | CASTLGGLNEQFF
TRBD2 | TRBJ2-3 | NA | TRBV30 | TGTGCCTCCTCTTCTCCGTGGACTAGCGGGATGCGCACAGATACGCAGTATTTT | CASSSPWTSGMRTDTQYF